Presented here are 10 T cell receptor beta chains from one specimen sequenced in a study of T cell repertoires in cytomegalovirus infection. These receptors' targets are unknown. TCRdb used MiXCR to reprocess the reads, holding one entry per CDR3 protein. Found here are some 500,000 distinct CDR3 sequences, around 40% of them singletons; the top ten hold around 48%. Here the sequenced sample was cultured PBMCs, taken from culture after CMV antigen stimulation. These TCRs come from a human donor in good health (CMV status not recorded). Some clones in this sample may be carry-over from other donors' samples.

This clonotype has a count of ten or more. The chain recombines TRBV7-2 with TRBJ2-3, with 9 bases fitting TRBD2. The germline V gene has CDR1 SGHTA and CDR2 FQGNSA. The CDR3 has 14 residues. Germline trimming cut 1 base from V and 9 bases from J; bases unmatched to any gene: 5. The CDR3 here is CASSLGRGGVTQYF. In nucleotides, the CDR3 is TGTGCCAGCAGCTTAGGGCGGGGGGGAGTAACGCAGTATTTT.

This clonotype was observed a handful of times. V gene TRBV7-2 combines with J gene TRBJ2-1; 7 positions agree with TRBD2. This CDR3 is built from 15 residues. CDR1 and CDR2 from the germline V gene are SGHTA and FQGNSA. Trimming removed 0 bases from V and 7 bases from J; junction bases left unmatched: 6. The chain's CDR3 is CASSLAGLDANEQFF. CDR3 nucleotides: TGTGCCAGCAGCTTAGCCGGACTAGACGCGAATGAGCAGTTCTTC.

J is TRBJ2-7 and V is TRBV20-1; a possible D gene is TRBD1 (6 bases). The CDR3 runs 14 residues. CDR1 and CDR2 from the germline V gene are DFQATT and SNEGSKA (reference sequence). V gave up 3 bases and J gave up 1 base, with 13 bases separating them. CDR3 sequence (DNA): TGCAGTGCTAGTCCTAGACAGGAGTCCTACGAGCAGTACTTC. Protein product: CSASPRQESYEQYF.

The chain's CDR3 is CASRPWTGGRGNTEAFF. The CDR3 region has the DNA TGCGCCAGCAGACCGTGGACAGGCGGGAGGGGGAACACTGAAGCTTTCTTT. The rearrangement links TRBV10-1 to TRBJ1-1, with 7 bases matching TRBD1. V was clipped by 6 bases and J by 1 base; unmatched bases: 14. In germline, CDR1 is WNHNN, CDR2 SYGVQD (reference sequence). This CDR3 spans 17 amino acids.

J is TRBJ2-3 and V is TRBV5-1; 8 bases map to TRBD2. The CDR3 covers 13 residues. V shed 5 bases and J 4 bases; nucleotides not matched to a gene: 3. Per germline, CDR1 SGHRS and CDR2 YFSETQ. DNA of the CDR3: TGCGCCAGCAGAGCGGGAGCTGCAGATACGCAGTATTTT. Translating it yields CASRAGAADTQYF.

This clonotype was picked up a small number of times. This chain uses TRBV20-1 with TRBJ2-1; 7 bases align to TRBD1. The germline V gene encodes CDR1 DFQATT and CDR2 SNEGSKA (reference sequence). The CDR3 length is 16 residues. Trimming at V came to 3 bases and at J to 0 bases, leaving 8 bases not matched to a gene. In nucleotides, the CDR3 is TGCAGTGCTAGTCGGACAGGCCCTAGCTCCTACAATGAGCAGTTCTTC. Its protein is CSASRTGPSSYNEQFF.

This chain connects TRBV7-9 to TRBJ1-3, with a weak D call TRBD1 (6 bases). This CDR3 spans 18 amino acids. Germline V gene data show CDR1 as SEHNR and CDR2 as FQNEAQ (reference sequence). V dropped 2 bases and J dropped 0 bases, with 17 bases sitting between them. This CDR3 reads CASSLILRQGPSGNTIYF. CDR3 DNA: TGTGCCAGCAGCTTAATACTCCGGCAGGGGCCCTCTGGAAACACCATATATTTT.

V and J are TRBV6-1 and TRBJ1-2; D remains ambiguous. The CDR3 is made up of 14 amino acids. Trimming removed 3 bases at V and 4 bases at J, with 12 bases between. CDR1 and CDR2 (germline): MNHNS, SASEGT. CDR3 bases: TGTGCCAGCAGTGATGGTTTCAGGACCTATGGCTACACCTTC. Protein product: CASSDGFRTYGYTF.

This clonotype was detected only once. The chain has TRBV2 and TRBJ1-1; 11 bases align to TRBD1. With 7 bases clipped from V and 4 bases from J, the junction kept 8 bases outside the gene matches. This CDR3 contains 15 residues. Germline-derived CDR1 and CDR2 are SNHLY and FYNNEI. The DNA for the CDR3 is TGTGCCAGCATACCGGACAGGGGGCGGTCCACTGAAGCTTTCTTT. Translation gives CASIPDRGRSTEAFF.

This clonotype appeared a few times. J is TRBJ2-1 and V is TRBV28; D not certain. This CDR3 comprises 12 residues. V was clipped by 6 bases and J by 9 bases, with 12 bases between them. Germline V CDR1 and CDR2: MDHEN, SYDVKM. The CDR3 region has the DNA TGTGCCAGCAGCTTCGCCGTCAGTGAGCAGTTCTTC. It specifies CASSFAVSEQFF. The whole variable domain, filled in from reference TRBV28 and TRBJ2-1, reads DVKVTQSSRYLVKRTGEKVFLECVQDMDHENMFWYRQDPGLGLRLIYFSYDVKMKEKGDIPEGYSVSREKKERFSLILESASTNQTSMYLCASSFAVSEQFFGPGTRLTVL.